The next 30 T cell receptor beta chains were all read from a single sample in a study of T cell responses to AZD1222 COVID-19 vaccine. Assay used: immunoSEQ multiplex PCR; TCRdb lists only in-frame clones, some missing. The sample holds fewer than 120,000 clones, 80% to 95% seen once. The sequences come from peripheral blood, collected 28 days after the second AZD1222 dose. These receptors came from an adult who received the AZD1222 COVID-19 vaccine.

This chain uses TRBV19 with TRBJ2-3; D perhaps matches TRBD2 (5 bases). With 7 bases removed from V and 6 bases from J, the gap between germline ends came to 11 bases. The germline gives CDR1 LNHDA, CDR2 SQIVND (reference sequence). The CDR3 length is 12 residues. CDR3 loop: CASKEGLDTQYF. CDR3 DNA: TGTGCCAGTAAAGAGGGCCTGGATACGCAGTATTTT.

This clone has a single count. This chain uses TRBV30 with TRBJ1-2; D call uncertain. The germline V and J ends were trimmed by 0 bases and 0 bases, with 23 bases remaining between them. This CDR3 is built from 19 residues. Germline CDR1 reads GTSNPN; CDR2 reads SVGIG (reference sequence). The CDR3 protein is CAWSVRKGLHSKANYGYTF. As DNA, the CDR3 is TGTGCCTGGAGTGTACGTAAAGGGCTCCATTCCAAAGCTAACTATGGCTACACCTTC.

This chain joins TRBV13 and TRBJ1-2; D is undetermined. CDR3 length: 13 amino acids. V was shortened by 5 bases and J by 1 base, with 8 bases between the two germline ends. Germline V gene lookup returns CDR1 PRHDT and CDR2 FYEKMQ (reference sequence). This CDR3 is CASSNVDNYGYTF. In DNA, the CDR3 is TGTGCCAGCAGCAACGTGGATAACTATGGCTACACCTTC.

CDR3 sequence (DNA): TGTGCCAGCAGCCGGACTAGCGGGGGGGCTCAGTTGCAGTATTTT. Protein sequence: CASSRTSGGAQLQYF. The rearrangement links TRBV7-9 to TRBJ2-3, with TRBD2 matching over 15 bases. The CDR3 totals 15 residues. Germline lookup yields CDR1 SEHNR and CDR2 FQNEAQ (reference sequence). V lost 5 bases to trimming and J lost 11 bases; unmatched junction nucleotides: 8.

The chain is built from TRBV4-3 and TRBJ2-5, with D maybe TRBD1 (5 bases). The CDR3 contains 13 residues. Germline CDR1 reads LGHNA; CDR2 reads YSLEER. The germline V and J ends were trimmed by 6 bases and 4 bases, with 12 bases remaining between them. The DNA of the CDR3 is TGCGCCAGCAGTCTCAGGGTAGCAGAGACCCAGTACTTC. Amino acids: CASSLRVAETQYF.

In DNA, the CDR3 is TGTGCCAGCAGCCCCCACCCGTACCAAGAGACCCAGTACTTC. It encodes CASSPHPYQETQYF. The V and J genes are TRBV7-2 and TRBJ2-5, with no clear D. Trimming shortened V by 5 bases and J by 0 bases, and 10 bases separated the two germline ends. CDR3 length: 14 residues. CDR1 SGHTA and CDR2 FQGNSA come from the germline V gene.

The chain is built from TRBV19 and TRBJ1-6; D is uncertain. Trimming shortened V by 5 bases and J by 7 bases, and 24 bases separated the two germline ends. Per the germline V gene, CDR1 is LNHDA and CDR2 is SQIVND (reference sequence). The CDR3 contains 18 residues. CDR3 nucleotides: TGTGCCAGTAGTGTGCGACAACGGGCCTCTATTGGAAATTCACCCCTCCACTTT. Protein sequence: CASSVRQRASIGNSPLHF.

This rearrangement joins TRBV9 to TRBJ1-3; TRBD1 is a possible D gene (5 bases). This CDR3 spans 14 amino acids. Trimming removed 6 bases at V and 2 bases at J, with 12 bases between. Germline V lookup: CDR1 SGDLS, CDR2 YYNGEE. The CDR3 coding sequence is TGTGCCAGCACCCCGCAACAGGCTGGAAACACCATATATTTT. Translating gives CASTPQQAGNTIYF.

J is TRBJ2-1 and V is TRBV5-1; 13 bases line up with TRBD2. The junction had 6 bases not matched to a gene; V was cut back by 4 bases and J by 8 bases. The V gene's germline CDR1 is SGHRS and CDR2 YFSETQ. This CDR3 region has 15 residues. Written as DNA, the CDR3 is TGCGCCAGCAGCATCAGACTAGCGGGGGGTCATGAGCAGTTCTTC. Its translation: CASSIRLAGGHEQFF.

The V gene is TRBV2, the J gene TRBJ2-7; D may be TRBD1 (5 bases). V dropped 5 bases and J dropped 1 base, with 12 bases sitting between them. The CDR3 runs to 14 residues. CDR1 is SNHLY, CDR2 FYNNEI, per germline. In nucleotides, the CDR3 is TGTGCCAGCAGTTCAGGGTCCCTATCCTACGAGCAGTACTTC. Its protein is CASSSGSLSYEQYF.

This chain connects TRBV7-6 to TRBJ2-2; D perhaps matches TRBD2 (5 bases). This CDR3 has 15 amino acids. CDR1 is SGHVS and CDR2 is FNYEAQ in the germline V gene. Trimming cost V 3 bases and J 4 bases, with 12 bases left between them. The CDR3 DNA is TGTGCCAGCAGCTTCCCTCTAGCCGCCACCGGGGAGCTGTTTTTT. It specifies CASSFPLAATGELFF.

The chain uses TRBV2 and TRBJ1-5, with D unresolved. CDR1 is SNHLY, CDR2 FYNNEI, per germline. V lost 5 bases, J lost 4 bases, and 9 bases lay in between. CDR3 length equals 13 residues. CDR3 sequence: CASSTGINQPQHF. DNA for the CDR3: TGTGCCAGCAGTACGGGGATTAATCAGCCCCAGCATTTT.

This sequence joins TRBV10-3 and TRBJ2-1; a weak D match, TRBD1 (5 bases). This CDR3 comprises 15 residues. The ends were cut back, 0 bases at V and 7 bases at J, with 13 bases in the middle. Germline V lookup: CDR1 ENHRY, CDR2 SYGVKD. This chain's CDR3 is CAISESTGKTNEQFF. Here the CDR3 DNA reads TGTGCCATCAGTGAGTCAACAGGCAAGACGAATGAGCAGTTCTTC.

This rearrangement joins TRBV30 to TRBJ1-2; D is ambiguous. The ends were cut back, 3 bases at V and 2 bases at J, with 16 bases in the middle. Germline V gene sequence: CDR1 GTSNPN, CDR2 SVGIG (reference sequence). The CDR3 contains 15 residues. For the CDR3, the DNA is TGTGCCTGGAGCGGATACACGACCTCAAACTATGGCTACACCTTC. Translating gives CAWSGYTTSNYGYTF.

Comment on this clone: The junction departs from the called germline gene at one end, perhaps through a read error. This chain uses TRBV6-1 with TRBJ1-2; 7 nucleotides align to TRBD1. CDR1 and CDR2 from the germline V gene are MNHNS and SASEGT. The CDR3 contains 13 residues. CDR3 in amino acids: CASSEDRVAGYTF. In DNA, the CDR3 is TGTGCCAGCAGCGAAGACAGGGTGGCTGGCTACACCTTC.

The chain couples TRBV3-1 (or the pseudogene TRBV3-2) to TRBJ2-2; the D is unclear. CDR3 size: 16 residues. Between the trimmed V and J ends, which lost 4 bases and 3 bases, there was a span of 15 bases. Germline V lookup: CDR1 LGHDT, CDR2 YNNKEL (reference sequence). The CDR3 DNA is TGTGCCAGCAGCCGCATGGCCAGACATCACACCGGGGAGCTGTTTTTT. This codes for CASSRMARHHTGELFF.

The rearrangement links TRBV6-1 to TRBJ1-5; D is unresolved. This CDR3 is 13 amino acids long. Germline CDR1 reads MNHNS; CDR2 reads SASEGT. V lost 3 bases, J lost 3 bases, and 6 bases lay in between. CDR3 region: CASSENHNQPQHF. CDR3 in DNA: TGTGCCAGCAGTGAGAATCACAATCAGCCCCAGCATTTT.

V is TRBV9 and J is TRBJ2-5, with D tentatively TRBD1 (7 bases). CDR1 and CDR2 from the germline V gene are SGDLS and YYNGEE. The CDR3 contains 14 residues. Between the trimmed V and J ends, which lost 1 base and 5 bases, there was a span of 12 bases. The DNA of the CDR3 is TGTGCCAGCAGCGTACTGGCAGGGGGGGAGACCCAGTACTTC. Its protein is CASSVLAGGETQYF. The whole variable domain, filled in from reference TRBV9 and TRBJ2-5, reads DSGVTQTPKHLITATGQRVTLRCSPRSGDLSVYWYQQSLDQGLQFLIQYYNGEERAKGNILERFSAQQFPDLHSELNLSSLELGDSALYFCASSVLAGGETQYFGPGTRLLVL.

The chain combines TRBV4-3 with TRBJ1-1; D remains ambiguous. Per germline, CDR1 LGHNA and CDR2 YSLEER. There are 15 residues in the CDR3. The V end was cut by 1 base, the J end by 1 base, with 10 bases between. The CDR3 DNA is TGCGCCAGCAGCCAAGTATTGGCAGAGAACACTGAAGCTTTCTTT. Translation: CASSQVLAENTEAFF.

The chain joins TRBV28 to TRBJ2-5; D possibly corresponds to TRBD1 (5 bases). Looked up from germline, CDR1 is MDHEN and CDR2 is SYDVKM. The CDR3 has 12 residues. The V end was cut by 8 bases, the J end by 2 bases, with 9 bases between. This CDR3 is CASGAEQETQYF. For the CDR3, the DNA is TGTGCCAGCGGGGCCGAGCAAGAGACCCAGTACTTC.

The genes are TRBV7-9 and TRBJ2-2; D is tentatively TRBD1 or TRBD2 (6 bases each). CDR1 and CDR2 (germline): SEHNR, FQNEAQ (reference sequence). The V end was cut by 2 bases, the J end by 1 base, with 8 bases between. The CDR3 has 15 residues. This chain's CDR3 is CASSLKGGNTGELFF. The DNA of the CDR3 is TGTGCCAGCAGCTTAAAGGGGGGGAACACCGGGGAGCTGTTTTTT.

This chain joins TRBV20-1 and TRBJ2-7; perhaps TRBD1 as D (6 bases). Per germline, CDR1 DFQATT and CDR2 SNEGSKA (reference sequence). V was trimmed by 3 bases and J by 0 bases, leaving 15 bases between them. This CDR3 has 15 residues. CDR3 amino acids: CSASPQGYGSYEQYF. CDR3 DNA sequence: TGCAGTGCTAGTCCTCAGGGGTACGGCTCCTACGAGCAGTACTTC.

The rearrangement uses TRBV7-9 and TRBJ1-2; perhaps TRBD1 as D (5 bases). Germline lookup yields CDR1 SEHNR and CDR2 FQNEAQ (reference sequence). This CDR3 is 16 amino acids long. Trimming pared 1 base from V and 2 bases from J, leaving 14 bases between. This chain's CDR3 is CASSLDPGLRNYGYTF. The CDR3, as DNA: TGTGCCAGCAGCTTAGATCCGGGGCTGCGGAACTATGGCTACACCTTC.

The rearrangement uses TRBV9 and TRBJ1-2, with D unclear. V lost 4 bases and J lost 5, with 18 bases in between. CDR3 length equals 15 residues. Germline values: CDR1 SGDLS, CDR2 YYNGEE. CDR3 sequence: CASSPRLEGIYGYTF. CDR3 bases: TGTGCCAGCAGCCCCCGATTGGAGGGTATTTATGGCTACACCTTC.

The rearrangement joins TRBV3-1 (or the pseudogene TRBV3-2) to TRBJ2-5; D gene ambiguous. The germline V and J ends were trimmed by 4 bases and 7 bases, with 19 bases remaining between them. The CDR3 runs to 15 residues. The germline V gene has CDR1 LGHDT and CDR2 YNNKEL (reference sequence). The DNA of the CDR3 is TGTGCCAGCAGCCTCGTCGGCTTTAGCATTGGGACCCAGTACTTC. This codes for CASSLVGFSIGTQYF.

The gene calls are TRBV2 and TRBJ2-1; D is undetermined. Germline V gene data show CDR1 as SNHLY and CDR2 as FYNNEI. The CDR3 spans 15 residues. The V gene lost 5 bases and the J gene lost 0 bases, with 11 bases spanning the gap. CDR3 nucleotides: TGTGCCAGCAGTCTAGACGTCTACTCCTACAATGAGCAGTTCTTC. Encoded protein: CASSLDVYSYNEQFF.

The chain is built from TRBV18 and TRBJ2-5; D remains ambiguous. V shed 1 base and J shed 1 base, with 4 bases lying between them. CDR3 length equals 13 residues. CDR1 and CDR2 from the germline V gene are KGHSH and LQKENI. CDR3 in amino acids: CASSPRGQETQYF. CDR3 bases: TGTGCCAGCTCACCACGTGGCCAAGAGACCCAGTACTTC.

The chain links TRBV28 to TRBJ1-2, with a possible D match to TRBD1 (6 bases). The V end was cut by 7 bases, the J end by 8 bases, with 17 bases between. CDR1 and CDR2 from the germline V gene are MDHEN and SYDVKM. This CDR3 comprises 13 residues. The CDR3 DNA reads TGTGCCAGCAATCCACGGGGGCCCAGCGGCTACACCTTC. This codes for CASNPRGPSGYTF.

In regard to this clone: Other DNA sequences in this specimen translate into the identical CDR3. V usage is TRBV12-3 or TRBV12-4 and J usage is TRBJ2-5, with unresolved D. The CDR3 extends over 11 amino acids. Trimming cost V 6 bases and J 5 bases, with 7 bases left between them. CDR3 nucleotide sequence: TGTGCCAGCAGCCTGGCGGAGACCCAGTACTTC. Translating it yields CASSLAETQYF.

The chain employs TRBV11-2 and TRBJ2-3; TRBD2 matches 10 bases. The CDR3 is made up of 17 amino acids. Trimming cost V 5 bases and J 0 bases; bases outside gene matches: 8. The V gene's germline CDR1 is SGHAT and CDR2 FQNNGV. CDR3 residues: CASSILPGLASTDTQYF. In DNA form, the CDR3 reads TGTGCCAGCAGCATCCTTCCGGGACTAGCGAGCACAGATACGCAGTATTTT.